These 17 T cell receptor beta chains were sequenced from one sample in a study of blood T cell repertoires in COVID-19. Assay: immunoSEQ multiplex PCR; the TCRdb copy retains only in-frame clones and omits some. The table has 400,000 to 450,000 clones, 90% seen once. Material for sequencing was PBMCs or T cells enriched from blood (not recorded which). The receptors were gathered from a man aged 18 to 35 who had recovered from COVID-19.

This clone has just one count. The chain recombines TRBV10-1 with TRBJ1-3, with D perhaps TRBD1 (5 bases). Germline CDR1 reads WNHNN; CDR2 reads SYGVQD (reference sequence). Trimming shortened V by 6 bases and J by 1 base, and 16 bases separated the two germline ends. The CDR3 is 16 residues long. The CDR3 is CASRRRAGSSGNTIYF. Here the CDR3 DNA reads TGCGCCAGCAGAAGGAGGGCAGGGAGTTCTGGAAACACCATATATTTT.

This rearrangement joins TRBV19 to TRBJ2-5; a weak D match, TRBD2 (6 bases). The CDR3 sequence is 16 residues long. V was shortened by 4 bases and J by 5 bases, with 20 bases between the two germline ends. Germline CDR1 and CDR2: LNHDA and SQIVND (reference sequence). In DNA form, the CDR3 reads TGTGCCAGTAGTACCCTGGGTAGCGGTTCATGGGAGACCCAGTACTTC. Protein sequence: CASSTLGSGSWETQYF.

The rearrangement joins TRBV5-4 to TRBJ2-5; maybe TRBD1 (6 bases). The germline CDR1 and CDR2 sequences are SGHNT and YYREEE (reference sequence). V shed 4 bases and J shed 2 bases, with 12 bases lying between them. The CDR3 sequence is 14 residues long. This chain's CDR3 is CASSRRTDQETQYF. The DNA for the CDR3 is TGTGCCAGCAGCCGAAGGACAGATCAAGAGACCCAGTACTTC.

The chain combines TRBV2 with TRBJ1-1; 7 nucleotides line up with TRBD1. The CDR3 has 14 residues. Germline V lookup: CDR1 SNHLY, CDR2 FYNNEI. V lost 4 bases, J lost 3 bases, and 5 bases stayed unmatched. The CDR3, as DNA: TGTGCCAGCAGTGTCAGAGACAGGGACACTGAAGCTTTCTTT. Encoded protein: CASSVRDRDTEAFF.

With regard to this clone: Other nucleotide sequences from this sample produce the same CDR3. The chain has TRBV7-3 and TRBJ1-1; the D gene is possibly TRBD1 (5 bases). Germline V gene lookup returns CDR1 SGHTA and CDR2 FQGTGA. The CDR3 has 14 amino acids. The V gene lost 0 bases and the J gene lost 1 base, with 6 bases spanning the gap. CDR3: CASSLTGGNTEAFF. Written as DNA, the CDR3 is TGTGCCAGCAGCTTAACCGGGGGGAACACTGAAGCTTTCTTT.

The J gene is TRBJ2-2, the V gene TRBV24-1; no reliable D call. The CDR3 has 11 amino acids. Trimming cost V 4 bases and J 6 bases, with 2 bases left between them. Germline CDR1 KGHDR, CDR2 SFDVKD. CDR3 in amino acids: CATSDAGELFF. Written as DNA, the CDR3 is TGTGCCACCAGTGACGCCGGGGAGCTGTTTTTT.

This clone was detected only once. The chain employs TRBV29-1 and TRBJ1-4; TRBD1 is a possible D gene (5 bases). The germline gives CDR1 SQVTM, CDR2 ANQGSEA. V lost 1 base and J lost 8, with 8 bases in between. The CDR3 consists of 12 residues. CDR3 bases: TGCAGCGTTGAAGTGACAGAAGAAAAACTGTTTTTT. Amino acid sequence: CSVEVTEEKLFF.

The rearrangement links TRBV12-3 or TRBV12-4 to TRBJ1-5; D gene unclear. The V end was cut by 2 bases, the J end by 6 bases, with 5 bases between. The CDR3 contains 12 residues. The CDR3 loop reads CASSLISQPQHF. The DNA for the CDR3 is TGTGCCAGCAGTTTAATTAGTCAGCCCCAGCATTTT.

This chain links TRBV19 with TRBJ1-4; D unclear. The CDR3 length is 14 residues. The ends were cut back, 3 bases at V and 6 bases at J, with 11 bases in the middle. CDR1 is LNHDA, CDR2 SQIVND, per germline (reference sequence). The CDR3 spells CASSIIIQDEKLFF. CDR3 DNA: TGTGCCAGTAGTATTATAATCCAGGATGAAAAACTGTTTTTT. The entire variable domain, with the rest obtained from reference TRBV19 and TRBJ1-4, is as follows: DGGITQSPKYLFRKEGQNVTLSCEQNLNHDAMYWYRQDPGQGLRLIYYSQIVNDFQKGDIAEGYSVSREKKESFPLTVTSAQKNPTAFYLCASSIIIQDEKLFFGSGTQLSVL.

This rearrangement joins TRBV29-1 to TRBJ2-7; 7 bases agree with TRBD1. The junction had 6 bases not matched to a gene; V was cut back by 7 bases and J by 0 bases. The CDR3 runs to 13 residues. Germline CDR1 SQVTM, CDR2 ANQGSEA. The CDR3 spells CSAKTGTSYEQYF. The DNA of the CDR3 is TGCAGCGCCAAGACAGGGACCTCCTACGAGCAGTACTTC.

Here the CDR3 reads CASTLRRPLSGANVLTF. The CDR3 DNA is TGTGCCAGCACCCTACGGAGGCCCCTCTCTGGGGCCAACGTCCTGACTTTC. This rearrangement joins TRBV7-9 to TRBJ2-6; possibly TRBD2 for D (5 bases). Per germline, CDR1 SEHNR and CDR2 FQNEAQ (reference sequence). Deletions cut 7 bases from V and 0 bases from J, with 16 bases between. This CDR3 is built from 17 residues.

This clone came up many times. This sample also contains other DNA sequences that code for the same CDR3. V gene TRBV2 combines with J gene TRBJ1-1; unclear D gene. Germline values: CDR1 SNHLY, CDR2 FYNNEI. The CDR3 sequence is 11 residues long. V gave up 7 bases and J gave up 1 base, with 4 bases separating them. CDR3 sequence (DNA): TGTGCCAGCACCGGGAACACTGAAGCTTTCTTT. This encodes CASTGNTEAFF. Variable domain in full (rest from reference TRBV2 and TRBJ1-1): EPEVTQTPSHQVTQMGQEVILRCVPISNHLYFYWYRQILGQKVEFLVSFYNNEISEKSEIFDDQFSVERPDGSNFTLKIRSTKLEDSAMYFCASTGNTEAFFGQGTRLTVV.

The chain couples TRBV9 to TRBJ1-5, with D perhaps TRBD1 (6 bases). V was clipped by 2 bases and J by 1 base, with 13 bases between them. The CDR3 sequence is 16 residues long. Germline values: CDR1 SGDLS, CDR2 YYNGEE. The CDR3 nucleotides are TGTGCCAGCAGCGTGGCACAGGGTAGGAGCAATCAGCCCCAGCATTTT. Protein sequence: CASSVAQGRSNQPQHF.

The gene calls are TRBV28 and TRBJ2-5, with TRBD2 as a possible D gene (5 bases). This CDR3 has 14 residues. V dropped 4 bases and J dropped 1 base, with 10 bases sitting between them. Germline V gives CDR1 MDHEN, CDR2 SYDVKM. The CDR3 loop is CASSSGLSQETQYF. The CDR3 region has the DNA TGTGCCAGCAGTTCAGGACTCTCCCAAGAGACCCAGTACTTC.

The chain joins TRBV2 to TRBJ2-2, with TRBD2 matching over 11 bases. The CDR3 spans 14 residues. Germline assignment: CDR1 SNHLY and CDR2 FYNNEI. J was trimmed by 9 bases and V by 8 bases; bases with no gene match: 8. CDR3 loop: CASCRLAGTRELFF. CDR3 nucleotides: TGTGCCAGCTGCCGACTAGCGGGGACTCGGGAGCTGTTTTTT.

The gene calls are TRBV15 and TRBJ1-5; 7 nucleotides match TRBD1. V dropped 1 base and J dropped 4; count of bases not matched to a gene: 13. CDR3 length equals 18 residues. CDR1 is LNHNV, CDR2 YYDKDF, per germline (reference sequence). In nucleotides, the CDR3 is TGTGCCACCAGCAGAGTCCGTAAACAGGGGATTGGGAATCAGCCCCAGCATTTT. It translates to CATSRVRKQGIGNQPQHF.

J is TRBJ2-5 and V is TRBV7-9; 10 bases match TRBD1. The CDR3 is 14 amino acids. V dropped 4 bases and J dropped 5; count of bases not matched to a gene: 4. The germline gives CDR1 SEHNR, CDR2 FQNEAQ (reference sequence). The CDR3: CASSSTGGAETQYF. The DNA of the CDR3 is TGTGCCAGCAGCTCGACAGGGGGCGCCGAGACCCAGTACTTC.